A single sample gave rise to the 25 T cell receptor beta chains below, sequenced in a study of chemoradiotherapy in HPV16-positive cancers. Assay: immunoSEQ multiplex PCR; the TCRdb copy retains only in-frame clones and omits some. The table lists under 15,000 clones, 65% to 80% of them singletons. This material was collected from a patient who underwent chemoradiotherapy. These receptors were obtained from a human donor with HPV-associated anogenital cancer.

The chain is built from TRBV19 and TRBJ2-7; the D is unclear. With 11 bases removed from V and 2 bases from J, the gap between germline ends came to 10 bases. CDR1 is LNHDA, CDR2 SQIVND, per germline (reference sequence). CDR3 size: 11 residues. CDR3 in DNA: TGTGCCGTGACAAGACCCTACGAGCAGTACTTC. Its protein product is CAVTRPYEQYF.

The V gene is TRBV6-6, the J gene TRBJ2-1, with TRBD2 matching over 7 bases. Per the germline V gene, CDR1 is MNHNY and CDR2 is SVGAGI (reference sequence). The length of the CDR3 is 14 residues. With 6 bases clipped from V and 3 bases from J, the junction kept 5 bases outside the gene matches. The CDR3 loop is CASRAGVGYNEQFF. The DNA of the CDR3 is TGTGCCAGCAGGGCGGGAGTGGGCTACAATGAGCAGTTCTTC.

This chain connects TRBV18 to TRBJ2-7; D may be TRBD2 (6 bases). Germline V gene lookup returns CDR1 KGHSH and CDR2 LQKENI. Trimming pared 1 base from V and 0 bases from J, leaving 13 bases between. This CDR3 comprises 16 residues. The CDR3, as DNA: TGTGCCAGCTCACCACTAGGCGGGGAGAACTCCTACGAGCAGTACTTC. Its protein is CASSPLGGENSYEQYF.

This clone was counted a few times. The chain combines TRBV27 with TRBJ2-3, with 11 bases fitting TRBD2. Germline CDR1 reads MNHEY; CDR2 reads SMNVEV (reference sequence). The CDR3 covers 16 residues. V was clipped by 2 bases and J by 4 bases; unmatched bases: 5. In DNA form, the CDR3 reads TGTGCCAGCAGTTTAGTGGTAGCGGGAGGGGCAGATACGCAGTATTTT. This encodes CASSLVVAGGADTQYF.

V and J are TRBV11-1 and TRBJ2-1; the match to TRBD2 covers 7 bases. V shed 4 bases, J shed 7 bases, and the junction held 13 bases outside the gene matches. The germline V gene encodes CDR1 SGHAT and CDR2 FQDESV (reference sequence). The CDR3 extends over 16 amino acids. CDR3 nucleotide sequence: TGTGCCAGCAGCTCCCGATCTAGCGGACCTTCGAATGAGCAGTTCTTC. Encoded protein: CASSSRSSGPSNEQFF.

The V call is TRBV27, the J call TRBJ1-2; tentative D call: TRBD1 (5 bases). This CDR3 contains 13 residues. V was clipped by 5 bases and J by 8 bases, with 15 bases between them. Germline V gene data show CDR1 as MNHEY and CDR2 as SMNVEV (reference sequence). CDR3 sequence reads: CASSPRGAWGYTF. The CDR3 coding sequence is TGTGCCAGCAGTCCCCGGGGCGCCTGGGGCTACACCTTC.

This chain joins TRBV4-3 and TRBJ2-3; D unclear. V was clipped by 3 bases and J by 2 bases, with 15 bases between them. The CDR3 runs 16 residues. Germline CDR1 LGHNA, CDR2 YSLEER. DNA of the CDR3: TGCGCCAGCAGCCACCGCGTTGGCGGACCCACAGATACGCAGTATTTT. Its protein is CASSHRVGGPTDTQYF.

The chain uses TRBV7-8 and TRBJ1-1; D perhaps matches TRBD1 (5 bases). CDR1 and CDR2 (germline): SGHVS, FQNEAQ. V shed 1 base and J shed 6 bases, with 15 bases lying between them. The CDR3 extends over 15 amino acids. The chain's CDR3 is CASSLEEGIGAEAFF. The CDR3 coding sequence is TGTGCCAGCAGCTTAGAAGAGGGGATCGGGGCTGAAGCTTTCTTT. Complete variable domain (other parts from reference TRBV7-8 and TRBJ1-1): GAGVSQSPRYKVAKRGQDVALRCDPISGHVSLFWYQQALGQGPEFLTYFQNEAQLDKSGLPSDRFFAERPEGSVSTLKIQRTQQEDSAVYLCASSLEEGIGAEAFFGQGTRLTVV.

This chain links TRBV6-1 with TRBJ1-3; D gene uncertain. Germline V CDR1 and CDR2: MNHNS, SASEGT. V lost 2 bases to trimming and J lost 0 bases, with 8 bases between them. The CDR3 length is 15 residues. The CDR3 reads CASSERHDSGNTIYF. CDR3 DNA sequence: TGTGCCAGCAGTGAAAGACATGACTCTGGAAACACCATATATTTT.

The chain joins TRBV28 to TRBJ1-1, with 7 positions matching TRBD1. The CDR3 covers 15 residues. The germline V gene encodes CDR1 MDHEN and CDR2 SYDVKM. The ends lost 5 bases at V and 0 bases at J; junction bases unmatched: 6. The CDR3 loop is CASSGQVGMNTEAFF. The CDR3 coding sequence is TGTGCCAGCAGTGGACAGGTTGGAATGAACACTGAAGCTTTCTTT.

The chain couples TRBV7-3 to TRBJ2-3, with D hard to call. CDR1 is SGHTA and CDR2 is FQGTGA in the germline V gene. CDR3 length equals 13 residues. Trimming pared 2 bases from V and 4 bases from J, leaving 7 bases between. The CDR3 DNA follows: TGTGCCAGCAGCTTAGGATTCCCAGATACGCAGTATTTT. Translated: CASSLGFPDTQYF.

This clone has just a few counts. The chain is built from TRBV19 and TRBJ2-3; 11 bases line up with TRBD1. The ends lost 4 bases at V and 4 bases at J; junction bases unmatched: 1. In germline, CDR1 is LNHDA, CDR2 SQIVND (reference sequence). This CDR3 is 14 amino acids long. The CDR3 reads CASSTGQGADTQYF. CDR3 sequence (DNA): TGTGCCAGTAGTACGGGACAGGGGGCAGATACGCAGTATTTT.

The chain combines TRBV6-1 with TRBJ2-5; 15 nucleotides agree with TRBD2. J lost 2 bases, V lost 0 bases, and 1 base had no gene match. Germline CDR1 and CDR2: MNHNS and SASEGT. This CDR3 contains 17 residues. Here the CDR3 reads CASSEAGLAGGQETQYF. In DNA form, the CDR3 reads TGTGCCAGCAGTGAAGCGGGACTAGCGGGAGGACAAGAGACCCAGTACTTC.

By proportion, this clone is medium-sized. J is TRBJ1-2 and V is TRBV27, with a weak D call TRBD1 (5 bases). From germline, CDR1 is MNHEY and CDR2 SMNVEV (reference sequence). The CDR3 contains 12 residues. V was clipped by 4 bases and J by 8 bases, with 11 bases between them. CDR3 protein: CASSSGPTGYTF. CDR3 in DNA: TGTGCCAGCAGTTCGGGACCGACCGGCTACACCTTC.

This chain uses TRBV15 with TRBJ1-5, with D possibly matching TRBD1 (6 bases). Germline lookup yields CDR1 LNHNV and CDR2 YYDKDF (reference sequence). CDR3 length equals 15 residues. Deletions cut 5 bases from V and 3 bases from J, with 14 bases between. The CDR3 nucleotides are TGTGCCACCAGCGAAAAAACAGGGTTCAATCAGCCCCAGCATTTT. It translates to CATSEKTGFNQPQHF.

V gene TRBV4-3 combines with J gene TRBJ2-6; a weak D match, TRBD1 (6 bases). Trimming stripped 0 bases from V and 0 bases from J, with 6 bases between. CDR1 and CDR2 (germline): LGHNA, YSLEER. There are 16 residues in the CDR3. CDR3 coding DNA: TGCGCCAGCAGCCAAGAGGGACACTCTGGGGCCAACGTCCTGACTTTC. Protein: CASSQEGHSGANVLTF.

The chain couples TRBV5-1 to TRBJ1-4; TRBD1 agrees at 10 bases. The length of the CDR3 is 17 residues. V was clipped by 4 bases and J by 0 bases; unmatched bases: 6. Germline values: CDR1 SGHRS, CDR2 YFSETQ. CDR3 DNA: TGCGCCAGCAGCAAGGGACAGGGGACCGCAACTAATGAAAAACTGTTTTTT. It yields the protein CASSKGQGTATNEKLFF.

This clone was picked up a small number of times. The chain combines TRBV6-6 with TRBJ2-7; D call uncertain. The CDR3 is 14 amino acids. Trimming took 6 bases from V and 2 from J, leaving 14 bases between them. Looked up from germline, CDR1 is MNHNY and CDR2 is SVGAGI (reference sequence). This CDR3 is CASRYKLETYEQYF. The DNA for the CDR3 is TGTGCCAGCAGATATAAGCTGGAAACCTACGAGCAGTACTTC.

This clone was seen more than once but under ten times. CDR3 amino acids: CASSLDLETQYF. DNA for the CDR3: TGTGCCAGCAGCTTAGATCTTGAGACCCAGTACTTC. The rearrangement joins TRBV11-2 to TRBJ2-5; D uncertain. V was shortened by 0 bases and J by 5 bases, with 4 bases between the two germline ends. Germline CDR1 is SGHAT and CDR2 is FQNNGV. This CDR3 region has 12 residues. Full variable domain (outside the CDR3, taken from reference TRBV11-2 and TRBJ2-5): EAGVAQSPRYKIIEKRQSVAFWCNPISGHATLYWYQQILGQGPKLLIQFQNNGVVDDSQLPKDRFSAERLKGVDSTLKIQPAKLEDSAVYLCASSLDLETQYFGPGTRLLVL.

This chain joins TRBV5-6 and TRBJ1-2, with TRBD1 identical over 7 bases. Germline-derived CDR1 and CDR2 are SGHDT and YYEEEE. CDR3 length: 16 amino acids. The V and J ends lost 0 bases and 4 bases, in that order; junction bases with no gene match: 9. In DNA form, the CDR3 reads TGTGCCAGCAGCTTGGAAGGGACAGACATCTCCTATGGCTACACCTTC. It yields the protein CASSLEGTDISYGYTF.

This clone is a singleton in its sample. Written as DNA, the CDR3 is TGCGCCAGCAGCCAAGTGACAGGGGGCACAGATACGCAGTATTTT. Translated: CASSQVTGGTDTQYF. This chain links TRBV4-1 with TRBJ2-3, with TRBD1 matching over 8 bases. CDR3 size: 15 residues. CDR1 is MGHRA, CDR2 YSYEKL, per germline. V was pared by 1 base and J by 1 base, with 1 base of the junction left unmatched.

This clone has just a few counts. V usage is TRBV28 and J usage is TRBJ2-3; 9 nucleotides agree with TRBD2. V was clipped by 3 bases and J by 4 bases; unmatched bases: 2. The length of the CDR3 is 14 residues. CDR1 and CDR2 (germline): MDHEN, SYDVKM. CDR3 sequence: CASSLGGRADTQYF. In DNA form, the CDR3 reads TGTGCCAGCAGTTTGGGCGGGAGGGCAGATACGCAGTATTTT. Supplemented by reference TRBV28 and TRBJ2-3, the full variable domain reads DVKVTQSSRYLVKRTGEKVFLECVQDMDHENMFWYRQDPGLGLRLIYFSYDVKMKEKGDIPEGYSVSREKKERFSLILESASTNQTSMYLCASSLGGRADTQYFGPGTRLTVL.

The chain employs TRBV28 and TRBJ2-5; 9 bases map to TRBD2. The J segment lost 1 base and the V segment lost 3 bases, leaving 3 bases of the junction unmatched. The CDR3 has 15 amino acids. Per germline, CDR1 MDHEN and CDR2 SYDVKM. The CDR3 nucleotides read TGTGCCAGCAGTTTTGCGGGAGGGTTCCAAGAGACCCAGTACTTC. It translates to CASSFAGGFQETQYF.

This clone appeared a few times. The chain employs TRBV28 and TRBJ1-2; 7 nucleotides line up with TRBD1. The CDR3 runs 12 residues. Germline loops: CDR1 MDHEN, CDR2 SYDVKM. The V segment lost 5 bases and the J segment 4 bases; nucleotides outside the gene matches: 1. CDR3 loop: CASSRTGYGYTF. In nucleotides, the CDR3 is TGTGCCAGCAGTCGGACAGGCTATGGCTACACCTTC.

The V call is TRBV25-1, the J call TRBJ2-1, with D maybe TRBD2 (5 bases). This CDR3 has 14 residues. Germline V CDR1 and CDR2: MGHDK, SYGVNS. Trimming cost V 2 bases and J 0 bases, with 5 bases left between them. For the CDR3, the DNA is TGTGCCAGCAGTGAACGGGACTCCTACAATGAGCAGTTCTTC. It translates to CASSERDSYNEQFF.